This T cell receptor (beta chain) was found in a study of T-cell memory formation after mild COVID-19. Regarding the study as a whole: Day 15 to 85 contractors were CD4/CD8 balanced; later expanders leaned CD4+.

This CDR3 has 20 amino acids. The V gene's germline CDR1 is LNHDA and CDR2 SQIVND (reference sequence). With 1 base clipped from V and 0 bases from J, the junction kept 12 bases outside the gene matches. Libraries for TCRalpha and TCRbeta carried sample barcodes and unique molecular identifiers via 5'RACE. TCRdb reprocessed the 5' RACE reads via MiXCR and lists one record per CDR3 protein. The sample records approximately 560,000 distinct CDR3 sequences, 15% to 20% being singletons. Only a few counts were recorded for this clonotype. Its antigen is currently unknown. The source of this sequence is an adult woman who had mild COVID-19 (a few samples of this study predate the infection). Cell type and time point are not known. J is TRBJ2-6 and V is TRBV19, with TRBD1 matching over 7 bases. Sequencing was carried out using PBMCs or a T cell subset sorted from them (not recorded which). DNA for the CDR3: TGTGCCAGTAGTATAGCCCTCCAAGGACAGGCCCGCTCTGGGGCCAACGTCCTGACTTTC. Translated, it gives CASSIALQGQARSGANVLTF.